The 3 T cell receptor beta chains below come from one sample, sequenced in a study of post-analysis software for immune sequencing data. Which antigens these TCRs recognize remains unknown. Study-level findings and limits: Patients showed TRBV5-6, TRBV5-1 and TRBV20-1 among roughly 5 TRBV segments more frequent than in controls.

cDNA libraries for TCR beta contained unique molecular identifiers. MiXCR, applied by TCRdb to the PCR reads, yields one record per CDR3 protein. This table holds roughly 410,000 distinct CDR3 sequences, 30% to 45% found once. The sequencing sample was made of blood. Receptors were obtained from a girl aged 5 to 17 with multiple sclerosis.

CDR3 nucleotide sequence: TGTGCCACCAGTGATTTTTCCGGGACAGGGAAATACGAGCAGTACTTC. Translating it yields CATSDFSGTGKYEQYF. The rearrangement links TRBV24-1 to TRBJ2-7; 9 positions match TRBD1. The V gene end was trimmed by 1 base and the J gene end by 4 bases; junction bases not matched to a gene: 7. Germline V gives CDR1 KGHDR, CDR2 SFDVKD. The CDR3 has 16 amino acids.

This clonotype occurred many times. The chain combines TRBV28 with TRBJ2-1; tentatively, D is TRBD1 (5 bases). Germline V lookup: CDR1 MDHEN, CDR2 SYDVKM. With 4 bases removed from V and 6 bases from J, the gap between germline ends came to 16 bases. The CDR3 has 15 residues. The chain's CDR3 is CASSSPGMGFNEQFF. The DNA for the CDR3 is TGTGCCAGCAGTTCCCCAGGGATGGGTTTCAATGAGCAGTTCTTC.

V and J are TRBV10-3 and TRBJ2-7; TRBD2 is a possible D gene (6 bases). CDR3 length equals 12 residues. Germline assignment: CDR1 ENHRY and CDR2 SYGVKD. The ends were cut back, 8 bases at V and 6 bases at J, with 14 bases in the middle. CDR3 DNA sequence: TGTGCCATCTTTCCGGGAGAGGGCGAGCAGTACTTC. The encoded protein is CAIFPGEGEQYF.